This entry describes one T cell receptor beta chain. This clonotype was picked up many times. Its antigen has not been determined. Per-base qualities were not stored, and no clone one base away is much larger. Between the V and J ends, shortened by 5 bases and 4 bases respectively, the junction contains 23 bases. Its CDR3 holds 17 amino acids, cysteine through phenylalanine. The only DNA kept is the CDR3, 51 bases in frame from the first base. CDR1 SGHNT and CDR2 YENEEA were looked up in the germline V gene. This entry is derived from a study of kidney transplant recipient with SARS-CoV-2 infection (dated by TCRdb to the early 2020s). Sample time point, as interpreted from the label and publication: pre-pandemic baseline sample and day 111 after first positive SARS-CoV-2 test. TCRdb lists the instrument as Illumina MiSeq. The peripheral T cell repertoire was profiled for human TCRbeta genes. Regarding the original processing steps: Differential clonotype abundance was tested with beta-binomial modelling to account for variability over time. Expanded clonotypes were screened against the ImmuneCODE reference database of SARS-CoV-2-associated TCRs and mapped to viral genome regions. Additional repertoire analyses examined TRBV gene usage, CDR3 length, CDR3 amino acid overlap between time points, distributions of clonotype abundance, and Jaccard similarity. TCRdb itself trimmed the public reads at Q25 with fastp, ran MiXCR and retained productive beta chains. Every CDR3 protein is listed once, alongside the most common genes and DNA of its rows. Clone size and V and J calls follow TCRdb, not the original study. This sample comprises 250,000 or so distinct CDR3 sequences, 29% of them detected only once. The ten biggest clones cover almost 7.5% of the sample.

Recombination joined TRBV11-3 with TRBJ1-2; confidence is insufficient to name the D gene. The specimen comprised a blood sample, sampled at baseline and on day 111 from a kidney transplant recipient. This clonotype originated in a male patient aged 30 to 39 who had COVID-19 and was a kidney transplant recipient. Once a transplant has taken place, some T cells may be donor derived. The CDR3 loop reads CASSHSHDLGKTYGYTF. In nucleotide form, the sequence is TGTGCCAGCAGCCATTCACACGATCTCGGAAAGACCTATGGCTACACCTTC.